These T cell receptor beta chains were read from a single sample in a study of cytomegalovirus exposure and HLA in healthy donors. The protocol was immunoSEQ multiplex PCR, while the TCRdb copy is restricted to in-frame clones and leaves out a portion. The table lists roughly 100,000 clones, roughly 80% of them singletons, with about 1.5% in the top ten. Sequencing used PBMCs. Receptors originate from a man aged 50 or older in good health and CMV-seronegative. Both conserved end residues are part of each CDR3. The D gene is left open where the match is weak. For some rows the clone size is stated as once, few or many, or as a class when expanded; others skip it.

j_call: TRBJ2-7; d_call: -; v_call: TRBV4-1; clone_size: few; cdr3_nt: TGCGCCAGCAGCCCGCGGGACAGCTACTACGAGCAGTACTTC; cdr3_aa: CASSPRDSYYEQYF
j_call: TRBJ2-1; d_call: -; v_call: TRBV7-9; clone_size: -; cdr3_nt: TGTGCCAGCAGCCCTGGTCAGGGCTACTACAATGAGCAGTTCTTC; cdr3_aa: CASSPGQGYYNEQFF
j_call: TRBJ2-7; d_call: TRBD1; v_call: TRBV14; clone_size: -; cdr3_nt: TGTGCCAGCAGCCAAGTACAGGGGTCCTACGAGCAGTACTTC; cdr3_aa: CASSQVQGSYEQYF
j_call: TRBJ1-2; d_call: -; v_call: TRBV7-9; clone_size: once; cdr3_nt: TGTGCCAGCAGCATTACAGGCGACGATGGCTACACCTTC; cdr3_aa: CASSITGDDGYTF
j_call: TRBJ2-2; d_call: -; v_call: TRBV5-1; clone_size: -; cdr3_nt: TGCGCCAGCAGCTTGGGGGCCGGGAACACCGGGGAGCTGTTTTTT; cdr3_aa: CASSLGAGNTGELFF
j_call: TRBJ1-1; d_call: -; v_call: TRBV6-6; clone_size: -; cdr3_nt: TGTGCCAGCAGTTCGCGACAGGAGAACACTGAAGCTTTCTTT; cdr3_aa: CASSSRQENTEAFF
j_call: TRBJ1-2; d_call: TRBD1; v_call: TRBV11-2; clone_size: -; cdr3_nt: TGTGCCAGCAGCCCAAACAGGGGAGATGGCTACACCTTC; cdr3_aa: CASSPNRGDGYTF
j_call: TRBJ2-7; d_call: TRBD1; v_call: TRBV18; clone_size: -; cdr3_nt: TGTGCCAGCGGTGTCACAGGGGGAAAGTACGAGCAGTACTTC; cdr3_aa: CASGVTGGKYEQYF
j_call: TRBJ1-2; d_call: -; v_call: TRBV6-1; clone_size: -; cdr3_nt: TGTGCCAGCAGTGAATCAAACAGCTATGGCTACACCTTC; cdr3_aa: CASSESNSYGYTF
j_call: TRBJ2-1; d_call: -; v_call: TRBV5-6; clone_size: -; cdr3_nt: TGTGCCAGCAGCTTCAAGCCCGCCGGAGGGCAGTTCTTC; cdr3_aa: CASSFKPAGGQFF
j_call: TRBJ2-5; d_call: TRBD2; v_call: TRBV6-5; clone_size: -; cdr3_nt: TGTGCCAGCAGACCCGGGGGGGTCGGAGAGACCCAGTACTTC; cdr3_aa: CASRPGGVGETQYF
j_call: TRBJ2-7; d_call: -; v_call: TRBV29-1; clone_size: -; cdr3_nt: TGCAGCGCCGAAAGTAGTGGAGGCTACGAGCAGTACTTC; cdr3_aa: CSAESSGGYEQYF
j_call: TRBJ2-1; d_call: TRBD1; v_call: TRBV27; clone_size: once; cdr3_nt: TGTGCCAGCAGTCCGCATCCGGGACAGGGTTGGAATGAGCAGTTCTTC; cdr3_aa: CASSPHPGQGWNEQFF
j_call: TRBJ1-5; d_call: -; v_call: TRBV7-2; clone_size: -; cdr3_nt: TGTGCCAGCAGCGGCGACGGGCAGCCCCAGCATTTT; cdr3_aa: CASSGDGQPQHF
j_call: TRBJ1-5; d_call: -; v_call: TRBV5-1; clone_size: -; cdr3_nt: TGCGCCAGCAGTCCCGGGACAAGCAATCAGCCCCAGCATTTT; cdr3_aa: CASSPGTSNQPQHF
j_call: TRBJ1-5; d_call: -; v_call: TRBV6-1; clone_size: -; cdr3_nt: TGTGCCAGCAGTCAGGGAAATCAGCCCCAGCATTTT; cdr3_aa: CASSQGNQPQHF
j_call: TRBJ1-5; d_call: -; v_call: TRBV6-1; clone_size: few; cdr3_nt: TGTGCCAGCAGTCCCAACAGCTATCAGCCCCAGCATTTT; cdr3_aa: CASSPNSYQPQHF
j_call: TRBJ1-1; d_call: -; v_call: TRBV7-2; clone_size: -; cdr3_nt: TGTGCCAGCAGCCTCCAGGGGAGGGCTGAAGCTTTCTTT; cdr3_aa: CASSLQGRAEAFF
j_call: TRBJ1-2; d_call: -; v_call: TRBV29-1; clone_size: few; cdr3_nt: TGCAGCGACAGGGCTATTGAAGGCTACACCTTC; cdr3_aa: CSDRAIEGYTF
j_call: TRBJ1-1; d_call: TRBD1; v_call: TRBV6-1; clone_size: -; cdr3_nt: TGTGCCAGCACCAAGGTGGGACAGTGGAACACTGAAGCTTTCTTT; cdr3_aa: CASTKVGQWNTEAFF
j_call: TRBJ1-1; d_call: TRBD1; v_call: TRBV10-3; clone_size: -; cdr3_nt: TGTGCCATCAGTGAACAGGACAGGGGCAACACTGAAGCTTTCTTT; cdr3_aa: CAISEQDRGNTEAFF
j_call: TRBJ1-2; d_call: -; v_call: TRBV5-1; clone_size: -; cdr3_nt: TGCGCCAGCAGCTCTCCCACTAACTCCATCCTCACCTTC; cdr3_aa: CASSSPTNSILTF
j_call: TRBJ2-7; d_call: -; v_call: TRBV6-1; clone_size: -; cdr3_nt: TGTGCCAGCAGTCCGGACTTGTACGAGCAGTACTTC; cdr3_aa: CASSPDLYEQYF
j_call: TRBJ1-4; d_call: -; v_call: TRBV4-1; clone_size: -; cdr3_nt: TGCGCCAGCAGCCAAGTGCGGGTTGAAAAACTGTTTTTT; cdr3_aa: CASSQVRVEKLFF
j_call: TRBJ2-1; d_call: TRBD2; v_call: TRBV5-4; clone_size: -; cdr3_nt: TGTGCCAGCAGCTTACCGACTAGCGGGGAAAGGCAGTTCTTC; cdr3_aa: CASSLPTSGERQFF